The text below deals with one TCR beta chain. Antigen: not known. The PCR employed 60 Vbeta primers together with 13 Jbeta primers. Measured with immunoSEQ multiplex PCR; TCRdb has only the in-frame clones, and not every one. This table holds roughly 110,000 clones. This entry is derived from a study of cytomegalovirus exposure and HLA in healthy donors. Study information: From donors who were HLA-typed, an early data release held about 85 million unique TCRs.

The study's findings and limits: It was 150 or so TCR beta chains that were listed as cytomegalovirus-associated. Using a false discovery rate of 0.05, a later analysis showed that 15,000 to 20,000 TCR beta sequences were associated with HLA alleles.

The specimen was PBMCs. This TCR was recovered from a man aged 35 to 55 in good health and CMV-seropositive.

CDR3 residues: CASSLPGEGYEQYF. For the CDR3, the DNA is TGTGCCAGCAGTTTACCCGGGGAGGGGTACGAGCAGTACTTC. The chain employs TRBV25-1 and TRBJ2-7; TRBD2 matches at 7 bases. CDR1 and CDR2 from the germline V gene are MGHDK and SYGVNS. There are 14 residues in the CDR3. The V segment lost 5 bases and the J segment 4 bases; nucleotides outside the gene matches: 8.